The clone carrying this T cell receptor (beta chain) was picked up a small number of times. Its cognate antigen is unknown. Germline V gene lookup returns CDR1 LNHNV and CDR2 YYDKDF (reference sequence). This CDR3 comprises 17 residues. V shed 1 base and J shed 1 base, with 13 bases lying between them. These data are taken from a study of Graves' ophthalmopathy and Graves' hyperthyroidism. Physicians reached a diagnosis by relying on clinical symptoms, serum thyroxine, TRAb, thyroid ultrasound and orbital computed tomography. Findings and caveats of the study: In predicting ophthalmopathy progression, the model reached about 69% sensitivity and 72.22% specificity. Thyroid clonotypes that were expanded above 0.001 frequency mostly also appeared in blood.

CDR3 regions of TCR beta were amplified from RNA transcripts. RT-PCR was first run with HTBI primers, then multiplex PCR in a second round. TCRdb re-called the multiplex PCR reads through MiXCR, storing one row per CDR3 protein. The data contain around 1.1 million distinct CDR3 sequences, about 35% of them singletons. Sequencing input: peripheral blood or thyroid tissue (not recorded which). The J gene is TRBJ1-4, the V gene TRBV15; maybe TRBD1 (5 bases). The receptor was isolated from an adult man with Graves' hyperthyroidism. For the CDR3, the DNA is TGTGCCACCAGCAGAGGCCATCCAGGGAGAACTAATGAAAAACTGTTTTTT. It yields the protein CATSRGHPGRTNEKLFF.